This T cell receptor (beta chain) was sequenced in a study of lymphopenia after photon versus proton radiotherapy. As concerns this clone: Its antigen is still unknown.

The data were produced by immunoSEQ multiplex PCR, yet TCRdb's version contains in-frame clones alone and is incomplete. The repertoire includes 60,000 to 75,000 clones, approximately 83% of them detected once, and about 2% sits in the top ten. Germline V gene data show CDR1 as MNHEY and CDR2 as SVGAGI. Trimming stripped 5 bases from V and 4 bases from J, with 15 bases between. The CDR3 loop spans 14 amino acids. Study results and limitations: Relative stability marked proton patients; photon patients lost diversity and naive cells. Survival link was tested only in deceased patients; proton benefit remains a possibility. Post-nadir diversity loss with photons came from oligoclonal expansion, particularly CD8+ Temra cells.

The clonotype was recovered from a man between 35 and 55 years old with gastric cancer. This chain links TRBV6-5 with TRBJ2-7; D may be TRBD1 (6 bases). The sequences come from peripheral blood, collected from a patient treated with photon-based radiotherapy. For the CDR3, the DNA is TGTGCCAGCAGTCACCAACAGGGTCCGTACGAGCAGTACTTC. Its protein is CASSHQQGPYEQYF.